Listed below are T cell receptor beta chains from one sample, sequenced in a study of blood T cell repertoires in COVID-19. The table came from immunoSEQ multiplex PCR; TCRdb's copy has only in-frame clones and leaves some out. The sample holds around 80,000 clones, about 88% seen once. Sequencing was done on a sample of peripheral blood. These receptor sequences come from a human donor in a cohort sampled during active COVID-19. CDR3s include the opening cysteine and the closing phenylalanine or tryptophan. A D gene is named only where the DNA matches it firmly. A clone size is listed for some rows: how often the clone was seen (once, few, many), or a class if it is expanded.

V	size	J	D	CDR3	DNA
TRBV9	NA	TRBJ2-3	NA	CASSVVWGGTDTQYF	TGTGCCAGCAGCGTAGTTTGGGGGGGCACAGATACGCAGTATTTT
TRBV9	NA	TRBJ2-1	TRBD2	CASSLAGGPYEQFF	TGTGCCAGCAGTTTAGCGGGAGGGCCGTATGAGCAGTTCTTC
TRBV11-2	NA	TRBJ2-3	TRBD2	CASSLDAGLAVTDTQYF	TGTGCCAGCAGCTTAGATGCGGGACTAGCGGTAACAGATACGCAGTATTTT
TRBV7-9	NA	TRBJ2-7	NA	CASSGEGRDTYSYEQYF	TGTGCCAGCAGTGGGGAGGGACGGGACACCTATTCCTACGAGCAGTACTTC
TRBV3-1/TRBV3-2	NA	TRBJ2-1	NA	CASSQAGDEQFF	TGTGCCAGCAGCCAAGCAGGGGATGAGCAGTTCTTC
TRBV7-9	NA	TRBJ2-1	TRBD1	CASSRQGAYNEQFF	TGTGCCAGCAGCCGACAGGGGGCTTACAATGAGCAGTTCTTC
TRBV19	NA	TRBJ1-4	NA	CASSTGGGGGEKLFF	TGTGCCAGTAGTACCGGCGGGGGGGGAGGTGAAAAACTGTTTTTT
TRBV3-1/TRBV3-2	NA	TRBJ1-6	TRBD1	CASSQNPGQGNSPLHF	TGTGCCAGCAGCCAAAACCCGGGACAGGGCAACTCACCCCTCCACTTT
TRBV20-1	NA	TRBJ1-5	TRBD1	CSASPGQGDQPQHF	TGCAGTGCTAGTCCCGGACAGGGCGATCAGCCCCAGCATTTT
TRBV5-4	NA	TRBJ1-2	TRBD1	CASSQAGQGYGYTF	TGTGCCAGCAGCCAGGCGGGACAGGGGTATGGCTACACCTTC
TRBV6-5	NA	TRBJ1-2	NA	CASRVRGGDGYTF	TGTGCCAGCAGGGTCAGGGGAGGGGATGGCTACACCTTC
TRBV7-6	once	TRBJ1-2	TRBD1	CASSLLPDRGAHRNYGYTF	TGTGCCAGCAGCTTACTGCCGGACAGGGGGGCCCACAGAAACTATGGCTACACCTTC
TRBV7-8	NA	TRBJ1-2	TRBD1	CASSLAKGADGYTF	TGTGCCAGCAGCTTAGCGAAGGGGGCCGATGGCTACACCTTC
TRBV12-3/TRBV12-4	NA	TRBJ1-3	NA	CASSLPGDTIYF	TGTGCCAGCAGCTTACCGGGGGACACCATATATTTT
TRBV6-5	NA	TRBJ1-4	NA	CASRLLGVNEKLFF	TGTGCCAGCAGGTTGTTAGGGGTGAATGAAAAACTGTTTTTT
TRBV28	NA	TRBJ2-1	NA	CASRLQGDNEQFF	TGTGCCAGCCGATTACAGGGAGACAATGAGCAGTTCTTC
TRBV5-6	NA	TRBJ2-7	NA	CASSLIAIPYEQYF	TGTGCCAGCAGCTTAATAGCGATCCCTTACGAGCAGTACTTC
TRBV6-1	few	TRBJ1-2	NA	CASSEQHWASYGYTF	TGTGCCAGCAGTGAACAGCATTGGGCCAGCTATGGCTACACCTTC
TRBV19	NA	TRBJ1-1	NA	CASSIGGHPMNTEAFF	TGTGCCAGTAGTATAGGGGGACACCCTATGAACACTGAAGCTTTCTTT
TRBV19	once	TRBJ1-1	TRBD1	CASNGQGGLNTEAFF	TGTGCCAGTAATGGACAGGGGGGACTGAACACTGAAGCTTTCTTT
TRBV5-5	NA	TRBJ1-2	NA	CASRDTSGYYGYTF	TGTGCCAGCAGAGACACCTCGGGGTACTATGGCTACACCTTC
TRBV5-5	NA	TRBJ2-3	NA	CASSEIQRSRKDTQYF	TGTGCCAGCAGCGAGATCCAGCGGAGTCGGAAAGATACGCAGTATTTT
TRBV27	NA	TRBJ1-1	TRBD1	CASRPGQGGTEAFF	TGTGCCAGCAGACCGGGACAGGGGGGAACTGAAGCTTTCTTT
TRBV6-5	NA	TRBJ2-7	NA	CASSYSGGRYEQYF	TGTGCCAGCAGTTACTCCGGGGGGCGATACGAGCAGTACTTC
TRBV7-9	NA	TRBJ2-7	NA	CASSPSRAGTRPYEQYF	TGTGCCAGCAGCCCTTCCCGCGCCGGGACAAGACCCTACGAGCAGTACTTC
TRBV4-1	NA	TRBJ2-1	TRBD2	CASSQRVLAGSYNEQFF	TGCGCCAGCAGCCAGAGGGTACTAGCGGGATCCTACAATGAGCAGTTCTTC
TRBV28	NA	TRBJ1-5	NA	CASSIKQGGNQPQHF	TGTGCCAGCAGTATCAAACAGGGAGGCAATCAGCCCCAGCATTTT
TRBV4-1	NA	TRBJ2-1	NA	CASSPQSNEQFF	TGCGCCAGCAGCCCCCAATCCAATGAGCAGTTCTTC
TRBV7-9	few	TRBJ1-5	NA	CASSSGTGDSYNQPQHF	TGTGCCAGCAGCTCCGGGACGGGGGATTCTTACAATCAGCCCCAGCATTTT
TRBV20-1	few	TRBJ1-5	TRBD1	CSASRTGSLGSNQPQHF	TGCAGTGCCAGTAGGACAGGGAGTCTGGGAAGCAATCAGCCCCAGCATTTT
TRBV7-7	NA	TRBJ2-3	TRBD2	CASSRTSGGDTQYF	TGTGCTAGCAGCCGGACTAGCGGGGGAGATACGCAGTATTTT